This T cell receptor beta chain was captured by sequencing in a study of cytomegalovirus exposure and HLA in healthy donors. V was pared by 5 bases and J by 5 bases, with 4 bases of the junction left unmatched. The CDR3 sequence is 13 residues long. Germline V gene data show CDR1 as MGHRA and CDR2 as YSYEKL. Data came from immunoSEQ multiplex PCR; TCRdb stores just in-frame clones and leaves some out. The sample holds 200,000 or so clones; around nine tenths are singletons and the top ten take over 2.5%. While the first cohort had fewer than 850 subjects, the donors belonged to the separate validation cohort of roughly 130 subjects.

The sequence came from a woman younger than 30 in good health and CMV-seronegative. V and J are TRBV4-1 and TRBJ2-5; 8 nucleotides line up with TRBD2. Input material: PBMCs. As DNA, the CDR3 is TGCGCCAGCAGCTACCCGGGGGGGGAGACCCAGTACTTC. It codes for CASSYPGGETQYF.